These 5 T cell receptor beta chains originate from one sample sequenced in a study of T-cell reconstitution after alpha-beta-depleted transplantation in children. Unique molecular identifiers were built into the TCRbeta library. A single record per CDR3 protein comes from TCRdb applying MiXCR to the PCR reads. This table has hundreds of thousands of distinct CDR3 sequences, approximately 17% appearing once. The source material was PBMCs from the stem cell graft donor, sampled from the stem cell graft. The receptor source for this set is a human donor who donated a stem cell graft to a child with acute myeloid leukemia.

The rearrangement uses TRBV5-1 and TRBJ1-1; D possibly corresponds to TRBD1 (5 bases). V was pared by 1 base and J by 4 bases, with 20 bases between. The germline CDR1 and CDR2 sequences are SGHRS and YFSETQ. The CDR3 sequence is 17 residues long. The CDR3 reads CASSLILRRGMITEAFF. DNA of the CDR3: TGCGCCAGCAGCTTGATCCTCAGGAGGGGTATGATCACTGAAGCTTTCTTT. The variable domain in full, completed from reference TRBV5-1 and TRBJ1-1, reads KAGVTQTPRYLIKTRGQQVTLSCSPISGHRSVSWYQQTPGQGLQFLFEYFSETQRNKGNFPGRFSGRQFSNSRSEMNVSTLELGDSALYLCASSLILRRGMITEAFFGQGTRLTVV.

The chain links TRBV20-1 to TRBJ2-2; D not resolved. V lost 5 bases and J 4 bases, leaving 14 bases between the germline ends. The CDR3 spans 14 residues. Germline-derived CDR1 and CDR2 are DFQATT and SNEGSKA (reference sequence). As DNA, the CDR3 is TGCAGTGCTGGGGTAGGGCTTGGCACCGGGGAGCTGTTTTTT. Amino acids: CSAGVGLGTGELFF.

This chain connects TRBV6-6 to TRBJ1-2; no firm D call. The CDR3 sequence is 13 residues long. Germline V gene sequence: CDR1 MNHNY, CDR2 SVGAGI (reference sequence). Trimming removed 0 bases from V and 7 bases from J, with 9 bases in between. The CDR3: CASSYSEGPGYTF. The CDR3 bases are TGTGCCAGCAGTTACTCCGAAGGGCCTGGCTACACCTTC.

This clonotype was detected many times. The chain carries TRBV6-1 and TRBJ1-1; D may be TRBD1 (5 bases). The ends were cut back, 4 bases at V and 0 bases at J, with 12 bases in the middle. Germline loops: CDR1 MNHNS, CDR2 SASEGT. The CDR3 extends over 15 amino acids. The CDR3 here is CASSGGEAMNTEAFF. The CDR3 DNA follows: TGTGCCAGCAGTGGGGGCGAGGCCATGAACACTGAAGCTTTCTTT.

This clonotype was seen many times. The genes are TRBV20-1 and TRBJ1-4; 7 bases are a match to TRBD1. This CDR3 has 14 residues. Germline-derived CDR1 and CDR2 are DFQATT and SNEGSKA (reference sequence). V gave up 3 bases and J gave up 8 bases; unmatched junction bases: 9. CDR3 protein: CSAREGAVREKLFF. For the CDR3, the DNA is TGCAGTGCTAGGGAGGGGGCAGTACGAGAAAAACTGTTTTTT.